One sample yielded the 30 T cell receptor beta chains listed below, sequenced in a study of shared clonotypes between healthy human individuals (dated by TCRdb to 2020 to 2022). CD8 naive samples consisted of CD45RO-negative cells that were positively selected for CCR7, yielding a CD45RA+CCR7+ population without TemRA cells. The receptor library was made with the immunoSEQ multiplex PCR assay. TCRdb retrieved this table from immuneACCESS and kept in-frame rearrangements only. Not all clones are present; in checked studies, unresolved V genes account for under half, and no reason is known for the remainder. The sample profile shows approximately 2,200,000 clones; 93% of them were found once. Clones ranked in the top ten supply 1.5% to 2% of the sample. Sequencing input: naive CD8+ T cells from PBMCs. What the cell subset or site label conveys for this sample: CD45RA+CCR7+. These TCRs come from a man aged 18 to 35 in good health. Some clones in this sample may be carry-over from other donors' samples.

This clone was seen a handful of times. The genes are TRBV12-1 and TRBJ1-1; the D call of TRBD1 is as the table states it, not checked on the DNA. TRBV12-1 is described as a pseudogene. The CDR3 is 13 residues long. Written as DNA, the CDR3 is TGTGCCAGCAGCCTGGACAGGGACACTGAAGCTTTCTTT. The encoded protein is CASSLDRDTEAFF.

This chain uses TRBV5-1 with TRBJ2-7; D unresolved. The germline CDR1 and CDR2 sequences are SGHRS and YFSETQ. There are 14 residues in the CDR3. V was clipped by 9 bases and J by 5 bases, with 21 bases between them. The CDR3 sequence is CATKLRWSTDEQYF. DNA for the CDR3: TGCGCCACCAAACTGAGGTGGAGCACCGACGAGCAGTACTTC.

The genes are TRBV6-5 and TRBJ1-2; D unclear. CDR3 size: 14 residues. Germline CDR1 reads MNHEY; CDR2 reads SVGAGI. With 0 bases removed from V and 6 bases from J, the gap between germline ends came to 11 bases. In nucleotides, the CDR3 is TGTGCCAGCAGTTACTCGGTCACTTGGGATGGCTACACCTTC. Translation gives CASSYSVTWDGYTF.

The chain couples TRBV4-1 to TRBJ1-1; D possibly corresponds to TRBD1 (5 bases). Trimming left V 1 base short and J 8 bases short, with 17 bases between. The CDR3 sequence is 15 residues long. From germline, CDR1 is MGHRA and CDR2 YSYEKL. CDR3 bases: TGCGCCAGCAGCCAAGTCCTGGGACGGGGTGTCGAAGCTTTCTTT. The encoded protein is CASSQVLGRGVEAFF.

V and J are TRBV19 and TRBJ1-1, with D unclear. Germline loops: CDR1 LNHDA, CDR2 SQIVND (reference sequence). The length of the CDR3 is 12 residues. Trimming took 5 bases from V and 7 from J, leaving 11 bases between them. The CDR3 here is CASSPRTVEAFF. The CDR3 DNA reads TGTGCCAGTAGTCCCAGAACGGTTGAAGCTTTCTTT.

The CDR3 region has the DNA TGTGCCAGCAGCTTGGCGGTGGGGGCATATGGCTACACCTTC. Protein sequence: CASSLAVGAYGYTF. This rearrangement joins TRBV5-4 to TRBJ1-2, with TRBD1 as a possible D gene (6 bases). This CDR3 comprises 14 residues. The V and J ends lost 0 bases and 5 bases respectively, with 11 bases between them. Germline V gives CDR1 SGHNT, CDR2 YYREEE (reference sequence).

On this clone: This specimen includes other DNA sequences encoding the same CDR3. The chain uses TRBV29-1 and TRBJ2-7; D gene ambiguous. The V and J ends lost 7 bases and 0 bases respectively, with 7 bases between them. Germline V CDR1 and CDR2: SQVTM, ANQGSEA. This CDR3 region has 11 residues. This CDR3 is CSGADSYEQYF. CDR3 bases: TGCAGCGGCGCTGACTCCTACGAGCAGTACTTC.

The chain combines TRBV10-3 with TRBJ1-2; D not resolved. V dropped 0 bases and J dropped 4 bases, with 9 bases sitting between them. Germline CDR1 ENHRY, CDR2 SYGVKD. The CDR3 has 14 residues. The DNA for the CDR3 is TGTGCCATCAGTGAGTCTGGCTATTCCTATGGCTACACCTTC. Translated: CAISESGYSYGYTF.

The chain carries TRBV30 and TRBJ2-7; D gene unclear. In germline, CDR1 is GTSNPN, CDR2 SVGIG (reference sequence). V was trimmed by 3 bases and J by 9 bases, leaving 18 bases between them. There are 13 residues in the CDR3. The CDR3 DNA is TGTGCCTGGAGCCCCGGTGCCTACGACGGGCAGTACTTC. Its translation is CAWSPGAYDGQYF. The whole variable domain, remainder taken from reference TRBV30 and TRBJ2-7, is SQTIHQWPATLVQPVGSPLSLECTVEGTSNPNLYWYRQAAGRGLQLLFYSVGIGQISSEVPQNLSASRPQDRQFILSSKKLLLSDSGFYLCAWSPGAYDGQYFGPGTRLTVT.

This chain uses TRBV7-9 with TRBJ1-1; 9 nucleotides align to TRBD1. The CDR3 is 16 amino acids. The V gene end was trimmed by 5 bases and the J gene end by 1 base; junction bases not matched to a gene: 8. The V gene's germline CDR1 is SEHNR and CDR2 FQNEAQ (reference sequence). The CDR3 nucleotides read TGTGCCAGCAGCAGACCAGGGACAGGGCAGAACACTGAAGCTTTCTTT. Protein sequence: CASSRPGTGQNTEAFF.

The chain uses TRBV27 and TRBJ2-7, with D possibly being TRBD1 (6 bases). Trimming removed 6 bases from V and 6 bases from J, with 15 bases in between. CDR3 length: 13 amino acids. Germline V gene sequence: CDR1 MNHEY, CDR2 SMNVEV (reference sequence). CDR3 sequence: CASSSGAFGEQYF. DNA of the CDR3: TGTGCCAGCAGCTCAGGGGCATTTGGCGAGCAGTACTTC.

V is TRBV25-1 and J is TRBJ2-1; D gene ambiguous. CDR1 is MGHDK, CDR2 SYGVNS, per germline. The CDR3 extends over 12 amino acids. V gave up 8 bases and J gave up 1 base, with 6 bases separating them. CDR3 sequence reads: CASGVSYNEQFF. In nucleotides, the CDR3 is TGTGCCAGCGGGGTTTCCTACAATGAGCAGTTCTTC.

This clone was recorded a few times. This sequence joins TRBV9 and TRBJ1-1; 10 nucleotides line up with TRBD1. J lost 1 base, V lost 4 bases, and 4 bases had no gene match. This CDR3 comprises 15 residues. CDR1 and CDR2 from the germline V gene are SGDLS and YYNGEE. CDR3 nucleotide sequence: TGTGCCAGCAGCTTAGGACAGGGGGGGAACACTGAAGCTTTCTTT. Protein: CASSLGQGGNTEAFF.

This chain uses TRBV7-9 with TRBJ2-7; perhaps TRBD2 as D (5 bases). Germline V gene sequence: CDR1 SEHNR, CDR2 FQNEAQ (reference sequence). This CDR3 has 16 amino acids. The V and J ends lost 0 bases and 6 bases respectively, with 18 bases between them. Here the CDR3 DNA reads TGTGCCAGCAGCTTAGCGTACGGGGAAGACGGCAGCGAGCAGTACTTC. Residues: CASSLAYGEDGSEQYF.

The rearrangement links TRBV27 to TRBJ2-7; the D gene is possibly TRBD2 (6 bases). The CDR3 is made up of 16 amino acids. Germline V gene lookup returns CDR1 MNHEY and CDR2 SMNVEV (reference sequence). V was clipped by 6 bases and J by 3 bases, with 21 bases between them. The CDR3 bases are TGTGCCAGCAGCCCGGTGGCGGGGCCTTCACTCTACGAGCAGTACTTC. It specifies CASSPVAGPSLYEQYF.

In regard to this clone: In the same sample, other DNA sequences code for this CDR3. The chain is built from TRBV10-3 and TRBJ1-3; the D is unclear. The V end lost 9 bases, the J end lost 0 bases, and 12 bases lay between the germline ends. The CDR3 extends over 14 amino acids. Germline V lookup: CDR1 ENHRY, CDR2 SYGVKD. This chain's CDR3 is CAIRGDPSGNTIYF. CDR3 DNA sequence: TGTGCCATTCGCGGAGATCCCTCTGGAAACACCATATATTTT.

The chain has TRBV7-8 and TRBJ1-1, with D perhaps TRBD1 (5 bases). The CDR3 runs to 15 residues. V was trimmed by 5 bases and J by 0 bases, leaving 13 bases between them. The germline V gene has CDR1 SGHVS and CDR2 FQNEAQ. The CDR3 DNA follows: TGTGCCAGCAGCCAGCGCGCAGGGCTGAACACTGAAGCTTTCTTT. Residues: CASSQRAGLNTEAFF.

The gene calls are TRBV27 and TRBJ2-7, with a weak D call TRBD2 (6 bases). CDR3 size: 18 residues. CDR1 and CDR2 (germline): MNHEY, SMNVEV (reference sequence). V lost 8 bases to trimming and J lost 5 bases, with 31 bases between them. The CDR3 coding sequence is TGTGCCAGCTCCTTAAAGTCGGTAGCGGAAGAAGGGGCCGACGAGCAGTACTTC. Its translation is CASSLKSVAEEGADEQYF.

The rearrangement joins TRBV9 to TRBJ1-4; TRBD1 matches 7 bases. The CDR3 runs to 15 residues. Germline-derived CDR1 and CDR2 are SGDLS and YYNGEE. With V trimmed by 4 bases and J by 8 bases, 11 bases remained unmatched. The DNA of the CDR3 is TGTGCCAGCAGCCGTGGTGGGGGACAGATCGAAAAACTGTTTTTT. This gives the protein CASSRGGGQIEKLFF.

The chain couples TRBV28 to TRBJ2-7; no reliable D call. The CDR3 loop spans 14 amino acids. V was pared by 2 bases and J by 3 bases, with 11 bases between. Germline CDR1 and CDR2: MDHEN and SYDVKM. The CDR3 sequence is CASSLPPTNYEQYF. The DNA for the CDR3 is TGTGCCAGCAGTTTACCTCCGACCAACTACGAGCAGTACTTC.

The gene calls are TRBV2 and TRBJ1-3; D is unresolved. Germline values: CDR1 SNHLY, CDR2 FYNNEI. CDR3 length: 16 amino acids. The V and J ends lost 7 bases and 4 bases respectively, with 20 bases between them. For the CDR3, the DNA is TGTGCCAGCACCCCCCCTTGGGGTAAGACAGGAAACACCATATATTTT. Translated: CASTPPWGKTGNTIYF.

This chain uses TRBV9 with TRBJ2-1; D gene ambiguous. V was cut by 0 bases and J by 6 bases, with 16 bases left in between. The CDR3 runs to 16 residues. The germline V gene has CDR1 SGDLS and CDR2 YYNGEE. This CDR3 is CASSVAVTKVGNEQFF. Here the CDR3 DNA reads TGTGCCAGCAGCGTAGCTGTAACCAAAGTAGGCAATGAGCAGTTCTTC.

V gene TRBV7-2 combines with J gene TRBJ2-5, with 8 bases identical to TRBD1. J lost 1 base, V lost 5 bases, and 3 bases had no gene match. The germline gives CDR1 SGHTA, CDR2 FQGNSA. The CDR3 spans 14 residues. The CDR3 sequence is CASSPDRGQETQYF. DNA for the CDR3: TGTGCCAGCAGCCCCGACAGGGGCCAAGAGACCCAGTACTTC.

The genes are TRBV6-6 and TRBJ2-4; D is unclear. The CDR3 has 15 residues. The V end lost 5 bases, the J end lost 0 bases, and 11 bases lay between the germline ends. Per germline, CDR1 MNHNY and CDR2 SVGAGI (reference sequence). CDR3 nucleotides: TGTGCCAGCAGTCCTCCGAATAAAGCCAAAAACATTCAGTACTTC. Its protein is CASSPPNKAKNIQYF.

In regard to this clone: Other DNA sequences in this sample translate to the same CDR3. V is TRBV7-2 and J is TRBJ2-7, with D perhaps matching TRBD2 (6 bases). Trimming removed 4 bases at V and 3 bases at J, with 13 bases between. From germline, CDR1 is SGHTA and CDR2 FQGNSA. CDR3 size: 14 residues. The chain's CDR3 is CASSSRGSGYEQYF. CDR3 sequence (DNA): TGTGCCAGCAGCTCGCGGGGTTCGGGCTACGAGCAGTACTTC.

The chain couples TRBV7-9 to TRBJ1-2; D gene uncertain. CDR3 size: 17 residues. Trimming pared 7 bases from V and 4 bases from J, leaving 25 bases between. CDR1 and CDR2 (germline): SEHNR, FQNEAQ (reference sequence). CDR3 DNA sequence: TGTGCCAGCAACGCCCCGATGGAGGCTAGCGTAGGCTATGGCTACACCTTC. Translating it yields CASNAPMEASVGYGYTF. Together with reference TRBV7-9 and TRBJ1-2, the CDR3 gives the full variable domain: DTGVSQNPRHKITKRGQNVTFRCDPISEHNRLYWYRQTLGQGPEFLTYFQNEAQLEKSRLLSDRFSAERPKGSFSTLEIQRTEQGDSAMYLCASNAPMEASVGYGYTFGSGTRLTVV.

V and J are TRBV4-3 and TRBJ2-6; D is perhaps TRBD2 (5 bases). Trimming removed 0 bases at V and 4 bases at J, with 10 bases between. There are 16 residues in the CDR3. CDR1 LGHNA and CDR2 YSLEER come from the germline V gene. For the CDR3, the DNA is TGCGCCAGCAGCCAAGAGCGGGTTTCGGGGGCCAACGTCCTGACTTTC. Translating gives CASSQERVSGANVLTF.

The chain recombines TRBV27 with TRBJ1-5, with unresolved D. V was shortened by 3 bases and J by 5 bases, with 17 bases between the two germline ends. Germline CDR1 is MNHEY and CDR2 is SMNVEV (reference sequence). The CDR3 is 16 amino acids. CDR3 amino acids: CASSLRGNRWDQPQHF. CDR3 bases: TGTGCCAGCAGTTTGCGGGGTAATCGTTGGGATCAGCCCCAGCATTTT.

This chain uses TRBV5-1 with TRBJ2-3; the D is unclear. The CDR3 contains 16 residues. Germline V lookup: CDR1 SGHRS, CDR2 YFSETQ. V lost 3 bases, J lost 2 bases, and 16 bases lay in between. CDR3 in DNA: TGCGCCAGCAGCTCCGGCCCTCTTGCCGTCACAGATACGCAGTATTTT. Translated, it gives CASSSGPLAVTDTQYF. The complete variable domain, with remaining parts taken from reference TRBV5-1 and TRBJ2-3, reads KAGVTQTPRYLIKTRGQQVTLSCSPISGHRSVSWYQQTPGQGLQFLFEYFSETQRNKGNFPGRFSGRQFSNSRSEMNVSTLELGDSALYLCASSSGPLAVTDTQYFGPGTRLTVL.

This chain joins TRBV7-6 and TRBJ2-6; D gene uncertain. The CDR3 length is 18 residues. Trimming pared 1 base from V and 0 bases from J, leaving 13 bases between. Germline V CDR1 and CDR2: SGHVS, FNYEAQ. The CDR3 region has the DNA TGTGCCAGCAGCTTAGGTGCGTCTCGCGACTCTGGGGCCAACGTCCTGACTTTC. The encoded protein is CASSLGASRDSGANVLTF.